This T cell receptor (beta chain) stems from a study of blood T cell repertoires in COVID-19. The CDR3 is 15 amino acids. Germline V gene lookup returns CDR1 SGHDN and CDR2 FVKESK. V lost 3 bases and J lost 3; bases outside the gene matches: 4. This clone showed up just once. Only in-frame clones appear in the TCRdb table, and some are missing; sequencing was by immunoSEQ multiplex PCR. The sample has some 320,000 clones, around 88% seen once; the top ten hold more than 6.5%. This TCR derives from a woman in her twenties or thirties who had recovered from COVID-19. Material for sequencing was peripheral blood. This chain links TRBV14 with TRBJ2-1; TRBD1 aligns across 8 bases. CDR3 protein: CASSQQGAGYNEQFF. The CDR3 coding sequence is TGTGCCAGCAGCCAGCAGGGGGCCGGCTACAATGAGCAGTTCTTC.